The rows below give T cell receptor beta chains drawn from one sample of a study of blood T cell repertoires in COVID-19. The table came from immunoSEQ multiplex PCR; TCRdb's copy has only in-frame clones and leaves some out. The repertoire holds some 130,000 clones, about 85% seen once, with roughly 10% in the top ten. Specimen: peripheral blood. The receptors here all came from a man at least 80 years old with acute or convalescent COVID-19. Each CDR3 is given with its conserved first and last residue. Each record gives: D gene, V gene, J gene, clone size, CDR3 DNA, CDR3 protein. A D gene is named only where the DNA matches it firmly. A clone size is listed for some rows: how often the clone was seen (once, few, many), or a class if it is expanded.

TRBD2	TRBV5-1	TRBJ2-3	.	TGCGCCAGCAGCTTAGGTCTAGCGGGGGGCGGACTCACAGATACGCAGTATTTT	CASSLGLAGGGLTDTQYF
.	TRBV5-1	TRBJ2-1	.	TGCGCCAGTACGGACAGTGGGTACAATGAGCAGTTCTTC	CASTDSGYNEQFF
.	TRBV9	TRBJ1-3	.	TGTGCCAGCAGCGTATGGGGAGAACCGAGCTCTGGAAACACCATATATTTT	CASSVWGEPSSGNTIYF
TRBD1	TRBV25-1	TRBJ1-2	once	TGTGCCAGCAGTGAACCGGGACAGGGTACTAGCGGCTACACCTTC	CASSEPGQGTSGYTF
TRBD1	TRBV7-9	TRBJ2-5	.	TGTGCCAGCAGCTGGAGACAGGGGGCGGGAGAGACCCAGTACTTC	CASSWRQGAGETQYF
.	TRBV7-2	TRBJ2-3	.	TGTGCCAGCAGCTTCACAGCCGATCACACAGATACGCAGTATTTT	CASSFTADHTDTQYF
TRBD2	TRBV5-4	TRBJ2-7	.	TGTGCCAGCAGCCACCCTAGCGGGCCGAGCTCCTACGAGCAGTACTTC	CASSHPSGPSSYEQYF
.	TRBV12-3/TRBV12-4	TRBJ1-5	.	TGTGCCAGCGGGCCGGGGGTCCATCAGCCCCAGCATTTT	CASGPGVHQPQHF
.	TRBV6-5	TRBJ1-4	.	TGTGCCAGCATCGGGGGAGGGGGTAAGAATGAAAAACTGTTTTTT	CASIGGGGKNEKLFF
.	TRBV19	TRBJ1-5	.	TGTGCCAGTAGTACCCCTAGAGGCAATCAGCCCCAGCATTTT	CASSTPRGNQPQHF
TRBD1	TRBV7-2	TRBJ2-7	.	TGTGCCAGCAGCACAGGACAGGGCTACGAGCAGTACTTC	CASSTGQGYEQYF
.	TRBV5-1	TRBJ1-5	.	TGCGCCAGCAGCCCGTGGATGAGGGGGACCGATAGCAATCAGCCCCAGCATTTT	CASSPWMRGTDSNQPQHF
.	TRBV30	TRBJ1-5	.	TGTGCCTGGAGCGGTACTAGCAATCAGCCCCAGCATTTT	CAWSGTSNQPQHF
TRBD1	TRBV11-2	TRBJ1-1	.	TGTGCCAGCAGCTTACGAGGACAGGCATTAAACACTGAAGCTTTCTTT	CASSLRGQALNTEAFF
.	TRBV12-3/TRBV12-4	TRBJ1-1	.	TGTGCCAGCAGTTTAGCGGCAGCGGAAGCTTTCTTT	CASSLAAAEAFF
TRBD2	TRBV20-1	TRBJ2-4	.	TGCAGTGCTAGTTGGGAGGGACGAGCCAAAAACATTCAGTACTTC	CSASWEGRAKNIQYF
TRBD1	TRBV7-2	TRBJ1-3	.	TGTGCCAGCAGCGTAAGCTCCGGACAGGGGCGCTCTGGAAACACCATATATTTT	CASSVSSGQGRSGNTIYF
TRBD2	TRBV19	TRBJ2-1	once	TGTGCCAGTAGAACTAGCGGGTCCTACAATGAGCAGTTCTTC	CASRTSGSYNEQFF
.	TRBV6-5	TRBJ1-6	.	TGTGCCAGCAGTTACCCAGGTGATAATTCACCCCTCCACTTT	CASSYPGDNSPLHF
TRBD1	TRBV7-9	TRBJ2-3	few	TGTGCCAGCAGCTCCGGACAGGGCACGCAGTATTTT	CASSSGQGTQYF
TRBD1	TRBV18	TRBJ1-4	few	TGTGCCAGCTCACCGCTCGACAGGGGGAAAAAACTGTTTTTT	CASSPLDRGKKLFF
TRBD1	TRBV19	TRBJ1-2	few	TGTGCCAGTTGGGACAGGAACTATGGCTACACCTTC	CASWDRNYGYTF
.	TRBV27	TRBJ2-7	.	TGTGCCAGCAGTTTAGGGGCACCGACGGTCACCCTCTACGAGCAGTACTTC	CASSLGAPTVTLYEQYF
TRBD2	TRBV6-1	TRBJ2-4	.	TGTGCCAGCAGTGACCGAGGTAGCGGGGGAAACATTCAGTACTTC	CASSDRGSGGNIQYF
.	TRBV11-3	TRBJ1-3	few	TGTGCCAGCAGCCGAGACAGTGGCACCATATATTTT	CASSRDSGTIYF
TRBD2	TRBV11-2	TRBJ2-7	.	TGTGCCAGCATTAGGGCGGGGGGCCCCTACGAGCAGTACTTC	CASIRAGGPYEQYF
TRBD1	TRBV24-1	TRBJ2-1	.	TGTGCCACCAGTGAGGGACAGGGGGCGTACAATGAGCAGTTCTTC	CATSEGQGAYNEQFF
.	TRBV5-5	TRBJ1-5	.	TGTGCCAGCAGCTTGTTCCAGGTCAATCAGCCCCAGCATTTT	CASSLFQVNQPQHF
TRBD1	TRBV19	TRBJ1-2	.	TGTGCCAGTAGTACCCGGACAGGGCGGGACTACACCTTC	CASSTRTGRDYTF
TRBD2	TRBV9	TRBJ2-7	.	TGTGCCAGCAGCGAGGGGACTAGCGGATCCTACGAGCAGTACTTC	CASSEGTSGSYEQYF
TRBD1	TRBV6-1	TRBJ2-7	.	TGTGCCAGCAGTGACCCGACAGGGATCCCCTACGAGCAGTACTTC	CASSDPTGIPYEQYF
TRBD1	TRBV28	TRBJ2-5	.	TGTGCCAGCAGTCCGTCGACAGGGATCGGAGAGACCCAGTACTTC	CASSPSTGIGETQYF
.	TRBV7-9	TRBJ1-2	.	TGTGCCAGCAGCTCCTCCGGGACATTGGCCTCCTATGGCTACACCTTC	CASSSSGTLASYGYTF
.	TRBV7-9	TRBJ1-1	.	TGTGCCAGCAGGTCAACGACAGGTGGGGAAAGGAACACTGAAGCTTTCTTT	CASRSTTGGERNTEAFF
.	TRBV29-1	TRBJ2-7	.	TGCAGCGTAGGAGCTTTTCCCTACGAGCAGTACTTC	CSVGAFPYEQYF
TRBD1	TRBV13	TRBJ1-2	few	TGTGCCAGCAGCACTCGGGACAGGAATATGGATGGCTACACCTTC	CASSTRDRNMDGYTF
.	TRBV19	TRBJ1-1	.	TGTGCCAGTAGTATTGAGGGCAGAGAAGCTTTCTTT	CASSIEGREAFF
TRBD1	TRBV5-1	TRBJ1-2	.	TGCGCCAGCAGCTTAAAACAGGGGGCGAACTATGGCTACACCTTC	CASSLKQGANYGYTF
TRBD1	TRBV20-1	TRBJ2-7	.	TGCAGTGCTAGTCAGGGGGCCCCCTACGAGCAGTACTTC	CSASQGAPYEQYF
TRBD1	TRBV14	TRBJ2-2	once	TGTGCCAGCAGCCTCAGGGGGCGCGGGGAGCTGTTTTTT	CASSLRGRGELFF
.	TRBV19	TRBJ2-1	.	TGTGCCAGTAGTATAGATCTAGCGTACAATGAGCAGTTCTTC	CASSIDLAYNEQFF
.	TRBV6-5	TRBJ2-2	.	TGTGCCAGCGTGGGGGGAGGCACCGGGGAGCTGTTTTTT	CASVGGGTGELFF
TRBD1	TRBV9	TRBJ1-2	once	TGTGCCAGCAGCGTACTTGCGACAGGGGGCGCGGGCTACACCTTC	CASSVLATGGAGYTF
.	TRBV7-2	TRBJ2-5	.	TGTGCCAGCAGCTCGTATGGGGCCTCAGGGACCCAGTACTTC	CASSSYGASGTQYF
.	TRBV21-1	TRBJ2-2	.	TGTGCCAGCAGCAAAGTAAGGCAGGGCGAGGACACCGGGGAGCTGTTTTTT	CASSKVRQGEDTGELFF
.	TRBV24-1	TRBJ2-1	few	TGTGCCACCAGTGGTCCCCGGGGATCGAATGAGCAGTTCTTC	CATSGPRGSNEQFF
.	TRBV27	TRBJ1-1	.	TGTGCCAGCCGAGGGGGGGAGTGGGTAACTGAAGCTTTCTTT	CASRGGEWVTEAFF
TRBD1	TRBV5-6	TRBJ2-7	few	TGTGCCAGCAGCTTGGGAAGGGGGCGGTACGAGCAGTACTTC	CASSLGRGRYEQYF
TRBD1	TRBV5-1	TRBJ1-1	.	TGCGCCAGCAGCTTGGGAGGCACAGGGGTGAACACTGAAGCTTTCTTT	CASSLGGTGVNTEAFF
TRBD1	TRBV18	TRBJ1-5	.	TGTGCCAGCTCACCACCGACAGGGCCCCCCCAGCCCCAGCATTTT	CASSPPTGPPQPQHF
.	TRBV11-1	TRBJ2-2	.	TGTGCCAGCAGCTTAGCCAGGGCCACCGGGGAGCTGTTTTTT	CASSLARATGELFF